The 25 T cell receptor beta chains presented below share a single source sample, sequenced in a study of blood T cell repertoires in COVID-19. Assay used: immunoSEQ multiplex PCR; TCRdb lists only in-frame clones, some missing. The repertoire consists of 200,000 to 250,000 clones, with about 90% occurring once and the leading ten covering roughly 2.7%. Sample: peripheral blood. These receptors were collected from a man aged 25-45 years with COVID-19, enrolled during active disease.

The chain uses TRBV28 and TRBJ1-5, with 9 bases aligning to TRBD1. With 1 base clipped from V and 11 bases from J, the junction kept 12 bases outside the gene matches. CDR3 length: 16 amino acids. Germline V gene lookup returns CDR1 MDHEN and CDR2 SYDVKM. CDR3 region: CASSLYRGTGKPSQHF. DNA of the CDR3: TGTGCCAGCAGTTTATACCGCGGGACAGGGAAACCCTCCCAGCATTTT.

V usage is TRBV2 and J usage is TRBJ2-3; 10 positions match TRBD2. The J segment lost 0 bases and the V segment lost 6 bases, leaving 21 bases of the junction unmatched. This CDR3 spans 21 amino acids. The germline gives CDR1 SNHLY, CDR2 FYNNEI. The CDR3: CASSSDPLAGGYTPSTDTQYF. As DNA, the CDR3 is TGTGCCAGCAGCTCGGATCCTTTAGCGGGAGGTTATACTCCTAGCACAGATACGCAGTATTTT. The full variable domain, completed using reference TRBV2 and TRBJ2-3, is EPEVTQTPSHQVTQMGQEVILRCVPISNHLYFYWYRQILGQKVEFLVSFYNNEISEKSEIFDDQFSVERPDGSNFTLKIRSTKLEDSAMYFCASSSDPLAGGYTPSTDTQYFGPGTRLTVL.

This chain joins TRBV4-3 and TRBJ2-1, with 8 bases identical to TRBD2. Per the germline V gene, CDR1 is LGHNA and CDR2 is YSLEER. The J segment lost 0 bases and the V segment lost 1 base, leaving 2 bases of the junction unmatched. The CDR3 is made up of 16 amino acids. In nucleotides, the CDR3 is TGCGCCAGCAGCCAAGGAGGGACTAGCTCCTACAATGAGCAGTTCTTC. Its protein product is CASSQGGTSSYNEQFF.

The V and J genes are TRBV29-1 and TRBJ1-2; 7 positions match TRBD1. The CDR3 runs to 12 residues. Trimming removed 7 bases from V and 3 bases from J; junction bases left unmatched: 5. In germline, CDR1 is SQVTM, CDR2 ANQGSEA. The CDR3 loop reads CSADRAYYGYTF. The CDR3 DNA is TGCAGCGCAGACAGGGCCTACTATGGCTACACCTTC.

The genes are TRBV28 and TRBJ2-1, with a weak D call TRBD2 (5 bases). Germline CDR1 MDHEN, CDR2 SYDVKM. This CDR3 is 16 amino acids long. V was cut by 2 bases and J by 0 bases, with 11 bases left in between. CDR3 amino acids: CASSLMGSLSYNEQFF. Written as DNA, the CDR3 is TGTGCCAGCAGTTTAATGGGGAGTCTCTCCTACAATGAGCAGTTCTTC.

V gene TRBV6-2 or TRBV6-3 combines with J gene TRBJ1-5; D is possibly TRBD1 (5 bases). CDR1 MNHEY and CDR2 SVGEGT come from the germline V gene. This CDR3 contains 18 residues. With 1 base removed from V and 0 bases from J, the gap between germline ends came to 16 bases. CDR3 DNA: TGTGCCAGCAGTTACTTCAAACCAGGGAATGATAGCAATCAGCCCCAGCATTTT. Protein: CASSYFKPGNDSNQPQHF.

The CDR3 DNA follows: TGTGCCAGCAGTTATGGACGGGGGAATGAAAAACTGTTTTTT. Translating it yields CASSYGRGNEKLFF. V and J are TRBV6-5 and TRBJ1-4, with D possibly TRBD1 on 5 matching bases. The length of the CDR3 is 14 residues. Germline CDR1 and CDR2: MNHEY and SVGAGI. V was pared by 3 bases and J by 5 bases, with 10 bases between.

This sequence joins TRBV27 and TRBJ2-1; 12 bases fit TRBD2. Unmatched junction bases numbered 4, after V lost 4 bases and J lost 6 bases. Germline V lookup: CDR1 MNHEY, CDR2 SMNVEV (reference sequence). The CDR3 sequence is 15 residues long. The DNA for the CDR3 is TGTGCCAGCAGTTCTCTAGCGGGAGGGGCCAATGAGCAGTTCTTC. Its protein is CASSSLAGGANEQFF.

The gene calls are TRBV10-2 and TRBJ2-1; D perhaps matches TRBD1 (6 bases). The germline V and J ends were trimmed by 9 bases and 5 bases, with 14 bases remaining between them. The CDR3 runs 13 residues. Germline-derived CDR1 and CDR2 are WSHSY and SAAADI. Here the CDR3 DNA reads TGCGCCAGTAGAGGACAGTCTAACAATGAGCAGTTCTTC. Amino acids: CASRGQSNNEQFF.

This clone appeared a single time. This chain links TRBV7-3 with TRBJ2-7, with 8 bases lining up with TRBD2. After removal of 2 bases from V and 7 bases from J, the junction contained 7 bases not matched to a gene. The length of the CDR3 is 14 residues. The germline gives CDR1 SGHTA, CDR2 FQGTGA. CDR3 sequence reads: CASSLRGGAEEQYF. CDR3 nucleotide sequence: TGTGCCAGCAGCTTACGGGGGGGCGCGGAAGAGCAGTACTTC.

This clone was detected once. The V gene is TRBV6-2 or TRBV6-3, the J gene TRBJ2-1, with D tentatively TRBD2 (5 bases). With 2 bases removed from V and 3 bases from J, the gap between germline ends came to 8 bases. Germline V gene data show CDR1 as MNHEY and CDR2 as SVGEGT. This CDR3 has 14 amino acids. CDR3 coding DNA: TGTGCCAGCAGTTACCTAGGACTCTACAATGAGCAGTTCTTC. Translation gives CASSYLGLYNEQFF.

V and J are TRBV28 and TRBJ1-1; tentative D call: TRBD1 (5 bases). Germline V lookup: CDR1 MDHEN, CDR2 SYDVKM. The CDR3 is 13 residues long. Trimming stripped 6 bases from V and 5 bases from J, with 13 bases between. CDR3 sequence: CASRGGAGTEAFF. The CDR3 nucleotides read TGTGCCAGCAGGGGAGGGGCTGGAACTGAAGCTTTCTTT.

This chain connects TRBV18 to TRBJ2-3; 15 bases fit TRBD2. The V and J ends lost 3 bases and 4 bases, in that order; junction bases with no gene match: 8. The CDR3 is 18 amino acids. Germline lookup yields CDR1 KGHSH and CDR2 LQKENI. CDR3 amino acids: CASSPRRTSGRASDTQYF. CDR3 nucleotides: TGTGCCAGCTCACCCCGGCGGACTAGCGGGAGGGCGTCAGATACGCAGTATTTT.

This CDR3 is CASSPLTIAGTGGNEYF. The CDR3 DNA follows: TGCGCCAGCAGCCCACTGACAATCGCCGGGACAGGGGGGAACGAGTACTTC. The gene calls are TRBV5-1 and TRBJ2-7; TRBD1 matches 11 bases. This CDR3 is built from 17 residues. Per the germline V gene, CDR1 is SGHRS and CDR2 is YFSETQ. V was clipped by 4 bases and J by 11 bases; unmatched bases: 20.

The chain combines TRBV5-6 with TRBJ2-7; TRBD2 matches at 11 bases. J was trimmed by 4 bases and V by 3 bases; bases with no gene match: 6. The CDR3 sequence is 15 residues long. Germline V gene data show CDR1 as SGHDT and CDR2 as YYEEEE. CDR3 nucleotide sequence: TGTGCCAGCAGCTCAACCGGGACTAGCGGATACGAGCAGTACTTC. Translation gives CASSSTGTSGYEQYF. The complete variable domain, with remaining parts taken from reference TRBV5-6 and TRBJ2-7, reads DAGVTQSPTHLIKTRGQQVTLRCSPKSGHDTVSWYQQALGQGPQFIFQYYEEEERQRGNFPDRFSGHQFPNYSSELNVNALLLGDSALYLCASSSTGTSGYEQYFGPGTRLTVT.

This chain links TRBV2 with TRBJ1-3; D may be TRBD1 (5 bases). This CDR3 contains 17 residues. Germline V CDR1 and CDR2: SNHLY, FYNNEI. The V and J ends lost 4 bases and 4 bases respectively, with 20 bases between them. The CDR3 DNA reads TGTGCCAGCAGTGTGGGGGGGTGGCCGGCAGAAGGAAACACCATATATTTT. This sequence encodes CASSVGGWPAEGNTIYF.

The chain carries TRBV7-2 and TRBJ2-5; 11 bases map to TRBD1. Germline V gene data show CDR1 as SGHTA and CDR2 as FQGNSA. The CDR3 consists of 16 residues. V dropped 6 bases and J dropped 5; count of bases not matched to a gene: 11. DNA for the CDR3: TGTGCCAGCAGTTACAGCGGACAGGGGGCTTGGGAGACCCAGTACTTC. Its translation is CASSYSGQGAWETQYF.

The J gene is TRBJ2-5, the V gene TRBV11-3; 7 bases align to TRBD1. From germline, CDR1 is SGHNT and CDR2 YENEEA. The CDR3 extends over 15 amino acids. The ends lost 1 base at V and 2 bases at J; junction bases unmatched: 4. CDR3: CASSLGGTAQETQYF. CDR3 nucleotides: TGTGCCAGCAGCTTAGGGGGGACAGCTCAAGAGACCCAGTACTTC.

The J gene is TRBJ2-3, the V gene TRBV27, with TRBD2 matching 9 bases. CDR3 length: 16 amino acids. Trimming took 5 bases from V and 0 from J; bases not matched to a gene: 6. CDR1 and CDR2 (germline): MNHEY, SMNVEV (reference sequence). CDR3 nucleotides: TGTGCCAGCAGTCTCGGACTAGCGCCAAGCACAGATACGCAGTATTTT. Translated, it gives CASSLGLAPSTDTQYF.

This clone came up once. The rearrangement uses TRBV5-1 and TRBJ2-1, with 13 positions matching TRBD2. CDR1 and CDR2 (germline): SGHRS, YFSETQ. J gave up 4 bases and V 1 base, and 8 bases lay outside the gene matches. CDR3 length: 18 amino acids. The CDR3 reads CASSLIPGTSGIYNEQFF. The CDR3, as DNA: TGCGCCAGCAGCTTGATACCCGGGACTAGCGGGATTTACAATGAGCAGTTCTTC.

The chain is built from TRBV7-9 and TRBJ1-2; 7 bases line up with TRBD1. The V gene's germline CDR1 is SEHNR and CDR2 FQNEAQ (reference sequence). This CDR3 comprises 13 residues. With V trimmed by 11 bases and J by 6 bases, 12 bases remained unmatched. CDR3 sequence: CASRPGGGDGYTF. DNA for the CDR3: TGTGCCTCGCGGCCAGGGGGTGGTGATGGCTACACCTTC.

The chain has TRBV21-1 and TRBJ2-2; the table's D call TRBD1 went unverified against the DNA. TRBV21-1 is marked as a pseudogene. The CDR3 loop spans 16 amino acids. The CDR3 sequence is CASSPQDARITGELFF. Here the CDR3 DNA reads TGTGCCAGCAGCCCCCAAGATGCCAGAATCACCGGGGAGCTGTTTTTT.

The CDR3 sequence: CASSYSGEDNEQFF. The CDR3, as DNA: TGTGCCAGCAGTTACTCTGGGGAGGACAATGAGCAGTTCTTC. The J gene is TRBJ2-1, the V gene TRBV6-2 or TRBV6-3; D perhaps matches TRBD2 (6 bases). The CDR3 is 14 amino acids. Deletions cut 0 bases from V and 5 bases from J, with 8 bases between. Germline V gene data show CDR1 as MNHEY and CDR2 as SVGEGT.

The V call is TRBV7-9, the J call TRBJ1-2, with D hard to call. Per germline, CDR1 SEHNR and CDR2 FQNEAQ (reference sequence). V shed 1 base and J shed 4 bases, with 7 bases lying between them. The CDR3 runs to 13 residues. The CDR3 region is CASSLGLSYGYTF. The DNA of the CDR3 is TGTGCCAGCAGCTTAGGACTATCCTATGGCTACACCTTC.

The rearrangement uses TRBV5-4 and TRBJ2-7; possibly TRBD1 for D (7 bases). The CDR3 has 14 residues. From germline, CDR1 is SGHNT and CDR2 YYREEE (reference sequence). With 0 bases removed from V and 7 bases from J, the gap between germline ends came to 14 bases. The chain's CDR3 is CASSLASTGREQYF. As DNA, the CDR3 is TGTGCCAGCAGCTTGGCCTCGACAGGGAGGGAGCAGTACTTC. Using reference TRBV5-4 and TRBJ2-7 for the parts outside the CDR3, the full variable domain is ETGVTQSPTHLIKTRGQQVTLRCSSQSGHNTVSWYQQALGQGPQFIFQYYREEENGRGNFPPRFSGLQFPNYSSELNVNALELDDSALYLCASSLASTGREQYFGPGTRLTVT.